A single sample is the source of the 14 T cell receptor beta chains below, sequenced in a study of type 1 regulatory T cells. The antigens for these receptors are not known. From the reads, TCRdb called clonotypes with MiXCR, one entry per CDR3 protein. The repertoire includes 6,000 to 6,500 distinct CDR3 sequences, roughly a third of them detected once, and under 30% sits in the top ten. Study results and caveats: Compared with non-Tr1 cells, Tr1 cells showed a narrower TCR repertoire.

Sequencing was done on a sample of cultured type 1 regulatory T (Tr1) cells, either the whole culture or a sorted fraction (not recorded which). The receptor set was obtained from a human donor in good health.

The chain links TRBV12-3 or TRBV12-4 to TRBJ2-5; no reliable D call. This CDR3 comprises 13 residues. The V end was cut by 8 bases, the J end by 5 bases, with 15 bases between. The CDR3 DNA sequence: TGTGCCAGCGACGATTCAGTTGGGGAGACCCAGTACTTC. This sequence encodes CASDDSVGETQYF.

V gene TRBV4-3 combines with J gene TRBJ2-3, with 9 bases aligning to TRBD2. Germline trimming cut 1 base from V and 5 bases from J; bases unmatched to any gene: 10. The germline CDR1 and CDR2 sequences are LGHNA and YSLEER. This CDR3 comprises 17 residues. The chain's CDR3 is CASSQGRLAGRGDTQYF. CDR3 sequence (DNA): TGCGCCAGCAGCCAAGGTAGGCTAGCGGGAAGAGGAGATACGCAGTATTTT.

This clonotype was observed a few times. This rearrangement joins TRBV5-1 to TRBJ2-1; 8 nucleotides match TRBD1. V was clipped by 0 bases and J by 11 bases; unmatched bases: 7. In germline, CDR1 is SGHRS, CDR2 YFSETQ. This CDR3 is 14 amino acids long. CDR3 sequence reads: CASSLGTGYSQQFF. Written as DNA, the CDR3 is TGCGCCAGCAGCTTGGGGACAGGGTATTCGCAGCAGTTCTTC.

The V call is TRBV7-3, the J call TRBJ2-7, with 7 bases that match TRBD2. V gave up 5 bases and J gave up 2 bases; unmatched junction bases: 12. This CDR3 has 16 residues. The germline V gene has CDR1 SGHTA and CDR2 FQGTGA. The CDR3, as DNA: TGTGCCAGCAGCGCGCAGGCGGGAGCTAAGCCCTACGAGCAGTACTTC. It specifies CASSAQAGAKPYEQYF. The whole variable domain, remainder taken from reference TRBV7-3 and TRBJ2-7, is GAGVSQTPSNKVTEKGKYVELRCDPISGHTALYWYRQSLGQGPEFLIYFQGTGAADDSGLPNDRFFAVRPEGSVSTLKIQRTERGDSAVYLCASSAQAGAKPYEQYFGPGTRLTVT.

The chain recombines TRBV12-3 or TRBV12-4 with TRBJ1-3; 8 bases align to TRBD1. The CDR3 sequence is 12 residues long. V lost 9 bases to trimming and J lost 8 bases; unmatched junction nucleotides: 6. CDR3 loop: CASLGQVDTIYF. The DNA of the CDR3 is TGTGCCAGTCTGGGACAGGTAGACACCATATATTTT.

The chain combines TRBV10-3 with TRBJ2-7, with D tentatively TRBD1 or TRBD2 (6 bases each). Trimming stripped 0 bases from V and 5 bases from J, with 17 bases between. Germline V lookup: CDR1 ENHRY, CDR2 SYGVKD. This CDR3 is built from 16 residues. In DNA, the CDR3 is TGTGCCATCAGTGAGTCGCCTGGCGTGGGGGGCGACGAGCAGTACTTC. It specifies CAISESPGVGGDEQYF.

This clonotype was found a few times. The chain is built from TRBV19 and TRBJ1-4; TRBD1 aligns across 7 bases. Germline values: CDR1 LNHDA, CDR2 SQIVND (reference sequence). J was trimmed by 6 bases and V by 6 bases; bases with no gene match: 10. The CDR3 is 15 amino acids. Here the CDR3 reads CASRRRQGGYEKLFF. In nucleotides, the CDR3 is TGTGCCAGTAGACGAAGACAGGGTGGATATGAAAAACTGTTTTTT. Based on the CDR3 plus reference TRBV19 and TRBJ1-4, the full variable domain is DGGITQSPKYLFRKEGQNVTLSCEQNLNHDAMYWYRQDPGQGLRLIYYSQIVNDFQKGDIAEGYSVSREKKESFPLTVTSAQKNPTAFYLCASRRRQGGYEKLFFGSGTQLSVL.

Only a few counts were recorded for this clonotype. The chain links TRBV7-8 to TRBJ1-5, with D unresolved. V was pared by 2 bases and J by 0 bases, with 5 bases between. CDR1 is SGHVS, CDR2 FQNEAQ, per germline. CDR3 length: 14 amino acids. The CDR3 sequence: CASSLFGSNQPQHF. CDR3 nucleotides: TGTGCCAGCAGCTTATTCGGTAGCAATCAGCCCCAGCATTTT.

Sample share makes this clonotype medium-sized. The chain joins TRBV12-3 or TRBV12-4 to TRBJ2-7, with D hard to call. V lost 6 bases to trimming and J lost 0 bases, with 3 bases between them. The CDR3 totals 11 residues. This CDR3 reads CASSGSYEQYF. The CDR3 nucleotides are TGTGCCAGCAGCGGCTCCTACGAGCAGTACTTC.

This clonotype is medium-sized by share. V is TRBV5-1 and J is TRBJ2-1; D gene uncertain. V gave up 0 bases and J gave up 6 bases, with 10 bases separating them. The CDR3 has 14 amino acids. CDR1 and CDR2 (germline): SGHRS, YFSETQ. The CDR3 loop reads CASSLAFQVNEQFF. The CDR3 nucleotides read TGCGCCAGCAGCTTGGCGTTTCAGGTCAATGAGCAGTTCTTC. The variable domain in full, with the rest retrieved from reference TRBV5-1 and TRBJ2-1, is KAGVTQTPRYLIKTRGQQVTLSCSPISGHRSVSWYQQTPGQGLQFLFEYFSETQRNKGNFPGRFSGRQFSNSRSEMNVSTLELGDSALYLCASSLAFQVNEQFFGPGTRLTVL.

This clonotype occurred a few times. The chain is built from TRBV20-1 and TRBJ2-5, with D possibly TRBD2 on 5 matching bases. Germline V gene sequence: CDR1 DFQATT, CDR2 SNEGSKA (reference sequence). The CDR3 consists of 15 residues. The ends were cut back, 0 bases at V and 2 bases at J, with 13 bases in the middle. CDR3 DNA: TGCAGTGCTAGAGATTGGACTGGTCAACAAGAGACCCAGTACTTC. It translates to CSARDWTGQQETQYF.

The V call is TRBV12-3 or TRBV12-4, the J call TRBJ1-4; D not certain. The length of the CDR3 is 14 residues. The V gene lost 2 bases and the J gene lost 8 bases, with 12 bases spanning the gap. In DNA form, the CDR3 reads TGTGCCAGCAGTTTATCTGCGTCCCGAGAAAAACTGTTTTTT. Translated: CASSLSASREKLFF.

By sample fraction, this clonotype is medium-sized. This sequence joins TRBV27 and TRBJ2-1; 7 nucleotides match TRBD1. Germline trimming cut 10 bases from V and 7 bases from J; bases unmatched to any gene: 13. The germline V gene has CDR1 MNHEY and CDR2 SMNVEV (reference sequence). The CDR3 totals 14 residues. In DNA, the CDR3 is TGTGCCACCAACGCCGGGACAGTGAAAAATGAGCAGTTCTTC. It is translated as CATNAGTVKNEQFF.

With regard to this clonotype: A much larger clone lies one base from this, so it may be a read error. The rearrangement uses TRBV10-1 and TRBJ2-1; D gene uncertain. Germline values: CDR1 WNHNN, CDR2 SYGVQD (reference sequence). The length of the CDR3 is 15 residues. The CDR3 spells CVSSEETNSYNEQFF. CDR3 coding DNA: TGCGTCAGCAGTGAGGAAACTAACTCCTACAATGAGCAGTTCTTC.